Following are 13 T cell receptor beta chains from one sample sequenced in a study of blood T cell repertoires in COVID-19 (dated by TCRdb to 2018 to 2021). Libraries were prepared through the immunoSEQ multiplex PCR assay. Sourced from immuneACCESS, this table was stored by TCRdb with only in-frame sequences that have V and J called. A share of the clones is absent; for the studies checked, an unresolved V gene accounts for under half, and the remainder has no known explanation. The sample has about 230,000 clones on record, about 88% of them singletons. The ten top clones hold about 1% of the sample. The sequenced sample was peripheral blood. All receptors derive from a man between 35 and 55 years old with acute or convalescent COVID-19.

The chain joins TRBV7-2 to TRBJ1-2; a weak D match, TRBD1 (5 bases). Trimming pared 5 bases from V and 4 bases from J, leaving 11 bases between. Germline V gene sequence: CDR1 SGHTA, CDR2 FQGNSA. This CDR3 comprises 13 residues. The CDR3 here is CASSTRDLYGYTF. The CDR3 bases are TGTGCCAGCAGCACCAGGGATCTCTATGGCTACACCTTC.

The chain combines TRBV7-6 with TRBJ2-5; 15 bases are a match to TRBD2. Looked up from germline, CDR1 is SGHVS and CDR2 is FNYEAQ. This CDR3 spans 16 amino acids. Trimming at V came to 5 bases and at J to 4 bases, leaving 5 bases not matched to a gene. This CDR3 reads CASSRRTSGGGETQYF. The CDR3, as DNA: TGTGCCAGCAGCCGTAGGACTAGCGGGGGGGGAGAGACCCAGTACTTC.

V usage is TRBV6-1 and J usage is TRBJ2-2; D is ambiguous. From germline, CDR1 is MNHNS and CDR2 SASEGT. V gave up 6 bases and J gave up 3 bases, with 5 bases separating them. This CDR3 contains 12 residues. The CDR3 sequence is CASREYTGELFF. The DNA for the CDR3 is TGTGCCAGCAGGGAGTACACCGGGGAGCTGTTTTTT.

This chain connects TRBV5-1 to TRBJ1-3, with D maybe TRBD1 (5 bases). The V gene's germline CDR1 is SGHRS and CDR2 YFSETQ. Trimming took 0 bases from V and 1 from J, leaving 14 bases between them. This CDR3 is built from 17 residues. CDR3 amino acids: CASSLDNPRVSGNTIYF. CDR3 DNA: TGCGCCAGCAGCTTGGATAACCCCAGGGTTTCTGGAAACACCATATATTTT.

V is TRBV11-3 and J is TRBJ2-1, with TRBD1 as a possible D gene (6 bases). V dropped 4 bases and J dropped 7 bases, with 17 bases sitting between them. Germline assignment: CDR1 SGHNT and CDR2 YENEEA. CDR3 length equals 15 residues. The CDR3 loop reads CASSSRDTTWNEQFF. Here the CDR3 DNA reads TGTGCCAGCAGCTCTCGGGACACTACTTGGAATGAGCAGTTCTTC.

This chain connects TRBV9 to TRBJ1-4; D gene uncertain. The CDR3 has 13 amino acids. The V gene lost 4 bases and the J gene lost 4 bases, with 8 bases spanning the gap. The germline gives CDR1 SGDLS, CDR2 YYNGEE. The CDR3 DNA is TGTGCCAGCAGCCCTAGCGGTAATGAAAAACTGTTTTTT. Translating gives CASSPSGNEKLFF.

This clone was observed a few times. This chain joins TRBV7-9 and TRBJ1-6; D unclear. Looked up from germline, CDR1 is SEHNR and CDR2 is FQNEAQ (reference sequence). The CDR3 length is 13 residues. V was clipped by 5 bases and J by 10 bases, with 12 bases between them. CDR3 bases: TGTGCCAGCAGCCGAGTGGGAGGATCACCCCTCCACTTT. Its protein product is CASSRVGGSPLHF.

This rearrangement joins TRBV11-2 to TRBJ1-6; the match to TRBD1 covers 7 bases. Germline V lookup: CDR1 SGHAT, CDR2 FQNNGV. The CDR3 extends over 15 amino acids. V shed 2 bases and J 8 bases; nucleotides not matched to a gene: 6. CDR3 loop: CASSLSTGTYSPLHF. The CDR3, as DNA: TGTGCCAGCAGCTTATCGACAGGGACGTATTCACCCCTCCACTTT.

The chain employs TRBV11-2 and TRBJ2-4; a possible D gene is TRBD2 (6 bases). V was pared by 5 bases and J by 7 bases, with 12 bases between. Germline V CDR1 and CDR2: SGHAT, FQNNGV. The CDR3 length is 13 residues. The CDR3 nucleotides read TGTGCCAGCAGCCCTCCGGGACTTAACATTCAGTACTTC. As protein: CASSPPGLNIQYF.

The chain couples TRBV27 to TRBJ1-5, with 7 nucleotides matching TRBD1. J was trimmed by 1 base and V by 6 bases; bases with no gene match: 9. CDR3 length: 16 residues. Germline-derived CDR1 and CDR2 are MNHEY and SMNVEV (reference sequence). The CDR3 reads CASRLRGLQSNQPQHF. The CDR3 DNA reads TGTGCCAGCAGGCTCAGGGGGTTACAGAGCAATCAGCCCCAGCATTTT.

The rearrangement joins TRBV28 to TRBJ1-1; D is possibly TRBD1 (5 bases). The germline V gene encodes CDR1 MDHEN and CDR2 SYDVKM. CDR3 length equals 14 residues. Trimming took off 3 bases at V and 3 bases at J, with 11 bases between the two ends. For the CDR3, the DNA is TGTGCCAGCAGTTTGGGGCAGCATCACACTGAAGCTTTCTTT. Its protein product is CASSLGQHHTEAFF.

This clone was seen only a few times. The V and J genes are TRBV5-6 and TRBJ2-7; TRBD1 is a possible D gene (6 bases). There are 16 residues in the CDR3. Germline CDR1 and CDR2: SGHDT and YYEEEE. V lost 0 bases to trimming and J lost 3 bases, with 16 bases between them. The CDR3, as DNA: TGTGCCAGCAGCTTGGGCGTTACAGGGCCCCTCTACGAGCAGTACTTC. Translating it yields CASSLGVTGPLYEQYF.

The V and J genes are TRBV11-2 and TRBJ2-3; no clear D. The CDR3 consists of 14 residues. Trimming removed 1 base from V and 8 bases from J, with 13 bases in between. Germline V gene lookup returns CDR1 SGHAT and CDR2 FQNNGV. In DNA form, the CDR3 reads TGTGCCAGCAGCTTAGGAAATCGAATCGGTACGCAGTATTTT. Encoded protein: CASSLGNRIGTQYF. Using reference TRBV11-2 and TRBJ2-3 for the parts outside the CDR3, the full variable domain is EAGVAQSPRYKIIEKRQSVAFWCNPISGHATLYWYQQILGQGPKLLIQFQNNGVVDDSQLPKDRFSAERLKGVDSTLKIQPAKLEDSAVYLCASSLGNRIGTQYFGPGTRLTVL.